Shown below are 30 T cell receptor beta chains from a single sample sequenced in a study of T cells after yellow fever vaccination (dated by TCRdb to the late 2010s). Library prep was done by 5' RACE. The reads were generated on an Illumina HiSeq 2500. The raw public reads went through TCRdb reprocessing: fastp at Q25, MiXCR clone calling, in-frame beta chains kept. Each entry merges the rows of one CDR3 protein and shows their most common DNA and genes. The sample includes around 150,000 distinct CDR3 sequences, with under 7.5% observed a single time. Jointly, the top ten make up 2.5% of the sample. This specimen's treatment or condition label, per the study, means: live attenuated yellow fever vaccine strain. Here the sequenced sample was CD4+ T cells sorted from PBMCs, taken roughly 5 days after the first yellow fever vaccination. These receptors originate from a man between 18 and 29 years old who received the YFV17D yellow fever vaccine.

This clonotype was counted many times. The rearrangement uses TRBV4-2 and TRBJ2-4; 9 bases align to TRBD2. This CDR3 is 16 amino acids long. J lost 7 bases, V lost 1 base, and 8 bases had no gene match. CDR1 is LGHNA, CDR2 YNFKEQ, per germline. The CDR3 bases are TGTGCCAGCAGCCAAGCTAGCGGGGACGTGGGGAACATTCAGTACTTC. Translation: CASSQASGDVGNIQYF.

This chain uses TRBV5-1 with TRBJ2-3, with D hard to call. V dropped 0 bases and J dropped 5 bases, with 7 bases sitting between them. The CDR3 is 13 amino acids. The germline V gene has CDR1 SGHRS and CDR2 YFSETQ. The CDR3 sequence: CASSLVPIDTQYF. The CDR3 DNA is TGCGCCAGCAGCTTGGTCCCCATAGATACGCAGTATTTT.

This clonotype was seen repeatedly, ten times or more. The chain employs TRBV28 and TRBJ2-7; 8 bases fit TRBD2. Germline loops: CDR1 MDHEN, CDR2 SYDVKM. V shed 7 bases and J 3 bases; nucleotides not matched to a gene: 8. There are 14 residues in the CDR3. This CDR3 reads CASTPGGDHYEQYV. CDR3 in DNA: TGTGCCAGCACCCCCGGGGGGGACCACTACGAGCAGTACGTC.

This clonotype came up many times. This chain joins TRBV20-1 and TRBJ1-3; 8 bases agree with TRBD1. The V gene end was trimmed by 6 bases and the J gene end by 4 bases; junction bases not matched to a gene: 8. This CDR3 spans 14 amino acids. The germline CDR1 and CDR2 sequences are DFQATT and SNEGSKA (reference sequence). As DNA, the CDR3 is TGCAGTGCCAGACAGGACAGGGCGGGAAACACCATATATTTT. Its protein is CSARQDRAGNTIYF.

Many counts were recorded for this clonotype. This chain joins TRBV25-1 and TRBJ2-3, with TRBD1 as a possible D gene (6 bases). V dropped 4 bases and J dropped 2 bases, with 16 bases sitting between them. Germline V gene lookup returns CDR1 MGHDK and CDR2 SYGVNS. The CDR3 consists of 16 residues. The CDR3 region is CASSVGGGRPTDTQYF. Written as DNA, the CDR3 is TGTGCCAGCAGTGTAGGTGGGGGCCGACCCACAGATACGCAGTATTTT.

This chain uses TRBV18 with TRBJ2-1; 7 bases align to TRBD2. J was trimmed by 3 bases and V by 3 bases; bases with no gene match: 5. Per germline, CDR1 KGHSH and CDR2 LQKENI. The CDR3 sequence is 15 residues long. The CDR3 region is CASSPGSGGYNEQFF. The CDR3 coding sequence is TGTGCCAGCTCACCCGGATCGGGGGGCTACAATGAGCAGTTCTTC.

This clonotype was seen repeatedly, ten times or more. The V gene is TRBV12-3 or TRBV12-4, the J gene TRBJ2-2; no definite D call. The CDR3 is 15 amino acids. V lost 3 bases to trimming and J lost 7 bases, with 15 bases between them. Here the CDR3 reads CASSFSIRTGGELFF. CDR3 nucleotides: TGTGCCAGCAGTTTCTCCATAAGGACCGGCGGGGAGCTGTTTTTT.

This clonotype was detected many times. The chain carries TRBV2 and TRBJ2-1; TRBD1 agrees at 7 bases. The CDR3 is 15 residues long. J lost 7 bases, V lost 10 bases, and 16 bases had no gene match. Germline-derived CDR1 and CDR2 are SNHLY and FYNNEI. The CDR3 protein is CATPLRGGASNEQFF. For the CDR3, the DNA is TGTGCCACCCCCCTGAGAGGGGGCGCATCAAATGAGCAGTTCTTC. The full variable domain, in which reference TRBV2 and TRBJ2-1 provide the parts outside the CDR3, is EPEVTQTPSHQVTQMGQEVILRCVPISNHLYFYWYRQILGQKVEFLVSFYNNEISEKSEIFDDQFSVERPDGSNFTLKIRSTKLEDSAMYFCATPLRGGASNEQFFGPGTRLTVL.

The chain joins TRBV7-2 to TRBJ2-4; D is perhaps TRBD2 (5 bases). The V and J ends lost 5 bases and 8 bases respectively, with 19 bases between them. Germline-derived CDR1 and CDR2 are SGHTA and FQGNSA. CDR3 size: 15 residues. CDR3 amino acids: CASSPDPRSEDIQYF. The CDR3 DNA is TGTGCCAGCAGCCCCGACCCACGGTCGGAGGACATTCAGTACTTC.

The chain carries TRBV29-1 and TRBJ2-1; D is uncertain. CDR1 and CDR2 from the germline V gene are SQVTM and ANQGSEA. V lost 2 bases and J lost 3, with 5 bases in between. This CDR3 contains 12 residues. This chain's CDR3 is CSVESDYNEQFF. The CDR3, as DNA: TGCAGCGTTGAATCCGACTACAATGAGCAGTTCTTC.

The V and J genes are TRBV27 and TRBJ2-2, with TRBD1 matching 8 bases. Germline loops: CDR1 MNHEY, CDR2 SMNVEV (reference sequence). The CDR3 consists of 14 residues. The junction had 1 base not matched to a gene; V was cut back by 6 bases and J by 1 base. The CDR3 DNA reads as TGTGCCAGCAGGGACAGGGTGAACACCGGGGAGCTGTTTTTT. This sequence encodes CASRDRVNTGELFF.

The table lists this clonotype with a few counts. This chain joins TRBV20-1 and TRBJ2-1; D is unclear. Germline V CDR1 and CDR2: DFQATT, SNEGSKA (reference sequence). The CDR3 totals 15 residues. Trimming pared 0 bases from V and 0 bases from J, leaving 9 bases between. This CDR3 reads CSAREVSVSYNEQFF. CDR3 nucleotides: TGCAGTGCTAGAGAGGTTTCGGTCTCCTACAATGAGCAGTTCTTC.

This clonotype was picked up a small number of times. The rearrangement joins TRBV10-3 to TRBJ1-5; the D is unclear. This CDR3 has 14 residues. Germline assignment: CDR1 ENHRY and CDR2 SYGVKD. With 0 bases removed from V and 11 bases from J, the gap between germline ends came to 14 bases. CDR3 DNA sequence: TGTGCCATCAGTGAGTCTACGGCGACCAAGGCCCAGCATTTT. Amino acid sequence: CAISESTATKAQHF.

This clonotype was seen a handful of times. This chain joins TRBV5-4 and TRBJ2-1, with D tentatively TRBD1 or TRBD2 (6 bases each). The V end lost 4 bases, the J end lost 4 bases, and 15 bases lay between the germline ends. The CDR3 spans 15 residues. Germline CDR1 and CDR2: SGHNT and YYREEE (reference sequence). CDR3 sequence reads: CASSRKGEVYNEQFF. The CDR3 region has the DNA TGTGCCAGCAGCCGCAAGGGGGAGGTTTACAATGAGCAGTTCTTC.

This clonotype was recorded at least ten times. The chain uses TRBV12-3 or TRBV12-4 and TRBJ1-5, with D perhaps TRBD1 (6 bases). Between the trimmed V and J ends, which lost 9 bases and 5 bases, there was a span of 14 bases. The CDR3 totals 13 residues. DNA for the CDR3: TGTGCCAGTGGGGAAGGGGGGGATCAGCCCCAGCATTTT. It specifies CASGEGGDQPQHF.

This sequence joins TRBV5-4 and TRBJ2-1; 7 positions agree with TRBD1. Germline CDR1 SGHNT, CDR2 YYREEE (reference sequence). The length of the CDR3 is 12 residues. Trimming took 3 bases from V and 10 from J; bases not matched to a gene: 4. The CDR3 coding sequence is TGTGCCAGCAGCTCCGACAGGGTCGAGCAGTTCTTC. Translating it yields CASSSDRVEQFF.

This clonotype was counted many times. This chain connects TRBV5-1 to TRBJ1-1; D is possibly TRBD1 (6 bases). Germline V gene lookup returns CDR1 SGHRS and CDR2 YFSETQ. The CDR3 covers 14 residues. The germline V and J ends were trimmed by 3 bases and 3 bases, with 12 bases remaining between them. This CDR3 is CASSSDGGHTEAFF. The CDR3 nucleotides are TGCGCCAGCAGCTCTGACGGGGGGCACACTGAAGCTTTCTTT.

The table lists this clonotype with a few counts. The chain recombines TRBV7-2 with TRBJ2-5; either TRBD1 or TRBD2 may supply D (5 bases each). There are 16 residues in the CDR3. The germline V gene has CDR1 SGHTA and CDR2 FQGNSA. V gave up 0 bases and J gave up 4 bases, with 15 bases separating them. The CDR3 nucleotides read TGTGCCAGCAGCTTAGCGGGGGTTCCGCGACGAGAGACCCAGTACTTC. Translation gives CASSLAGVPRRETQYF.

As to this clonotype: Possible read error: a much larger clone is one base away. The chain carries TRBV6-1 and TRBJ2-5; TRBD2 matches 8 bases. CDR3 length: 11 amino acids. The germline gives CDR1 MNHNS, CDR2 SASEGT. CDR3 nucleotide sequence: TGTTCCAGCGGGGGCCAAGAGACCCAGTACTTC. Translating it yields CSSGGQETQYF.

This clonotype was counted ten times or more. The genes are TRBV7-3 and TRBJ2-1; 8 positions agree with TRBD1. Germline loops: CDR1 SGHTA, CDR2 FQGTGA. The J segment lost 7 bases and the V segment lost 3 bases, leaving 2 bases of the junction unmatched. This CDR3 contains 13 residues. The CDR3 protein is CASSFQGANEQFF. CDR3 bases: TGTGCCAGCAGCTTTCAGGGGGCGAATGAGCAGTTCTTC.

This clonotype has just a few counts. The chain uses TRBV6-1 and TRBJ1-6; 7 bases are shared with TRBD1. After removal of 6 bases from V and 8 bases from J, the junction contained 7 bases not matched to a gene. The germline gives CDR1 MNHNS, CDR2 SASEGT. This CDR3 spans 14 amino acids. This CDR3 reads CASSRDREDSPLHF. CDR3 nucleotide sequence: TGTGCCAGCAGCCGTGACAGGGAAGATTCACCCCTCCACTTT.

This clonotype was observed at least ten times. The CDR3 is CASSTRGNQPQHF. In nucleotides, the CDR3 is TGTGCCAGCAGCACCAGGGGTAACCAGCCCCAGCATTTT. V is TRBV7-2 and J is TRBJ1-5; D perhaps matches TRBD1 (6 bases). Germline CDR1 reads SGHTA; CDR2 reads FQGNSA. The length of the CDR3 is 13 residues. The V end lost 5 bases, the J end lost 7 bases, and 12 bases lay between the germline ends.

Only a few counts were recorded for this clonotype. The chain's CDR3 is CASRGIYEQYF. CDR3 coding DNA: TGTGCCAGCAGGGGAATTTACGAGCAGTACTTC. The chain couples TRBV6-5 to TRBJ2-7; D is ambiguous. The germline CDR1 and CDR2 sequences are MNHEY and SVGAGI. V gave up 6 bases and J gave up 4 bases, with 7 bases separating them. The CDR3 contains 11 residues.

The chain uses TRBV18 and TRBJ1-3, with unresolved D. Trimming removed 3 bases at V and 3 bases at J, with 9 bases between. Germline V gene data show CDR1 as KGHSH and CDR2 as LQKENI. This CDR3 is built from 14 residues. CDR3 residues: CASSPRENGNTIYF. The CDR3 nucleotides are TGTGCCAGCTCACCCCGGGAGAATGGAAACACCATATATTTT.

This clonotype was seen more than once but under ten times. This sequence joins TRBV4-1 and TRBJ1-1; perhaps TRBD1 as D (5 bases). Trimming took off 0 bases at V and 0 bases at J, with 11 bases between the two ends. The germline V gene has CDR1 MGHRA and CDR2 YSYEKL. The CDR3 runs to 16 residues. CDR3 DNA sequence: TGCGCCAGCAGCCAAGATTGGCAGGGAATGAACACTGAAGCTTTCTTT. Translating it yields CASSQDWQGMNTEAFF.

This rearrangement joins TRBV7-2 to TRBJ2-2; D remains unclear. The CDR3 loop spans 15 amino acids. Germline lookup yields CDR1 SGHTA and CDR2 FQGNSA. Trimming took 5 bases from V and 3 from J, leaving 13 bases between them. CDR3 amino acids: CASSVNSADTGELFF. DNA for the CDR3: TGTGCCAGCAGCGTGAACAGCGCCGACACCGGGGAGCTGTTTTTT.

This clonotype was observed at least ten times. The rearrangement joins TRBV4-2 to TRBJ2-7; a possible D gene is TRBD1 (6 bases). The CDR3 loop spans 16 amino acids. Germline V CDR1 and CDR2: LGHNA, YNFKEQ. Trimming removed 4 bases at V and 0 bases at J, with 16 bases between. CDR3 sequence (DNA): TGTGCCAGCAGCCGCCTGGACAGCCCTAGCTCCTACGAGCAGTACTTC. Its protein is CASSRLDSPSSYEQYF.

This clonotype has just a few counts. The chain's CDR3 is CASGPGTALGEQFF. The CDR3 DNA reads as TGTGCTAGTGGTCCCGGGACAGCTCTAGGGGAGCAGTTCTTC. The chain has TRBV12-5 and TRBJ2-1; 7 bases match TRBD1. CDR1 is LGHNT and CDR2 is FRNRAP in the germline V gene. The CDR3 contains 14 residues. Trimming at V came to 5 bases and at J to 10 bases, leaving 11 bases not matched to a gene. The variable domain in full, completed from reference TRBV12-5 and TRBJ2-1, reads DARVTQTPRHKVTEMGQEVTMRCQPILGHNTVFWYRQTMMQGLELLAYFRNRAPLDDSGMPKDRFSAEMPDATLATLKIQPSEPRDSAVYFCASGPGTALGEQFFGPGTRLTVL.

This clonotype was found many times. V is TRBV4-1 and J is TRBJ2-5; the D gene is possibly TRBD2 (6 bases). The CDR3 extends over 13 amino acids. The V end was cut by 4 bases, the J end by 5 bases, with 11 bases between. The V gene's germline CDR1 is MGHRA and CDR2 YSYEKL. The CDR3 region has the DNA TGCGCCAGCAGCCTTGGACTAATTGAGACCCAGTACTTC. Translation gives CASSLGLIETQYF.

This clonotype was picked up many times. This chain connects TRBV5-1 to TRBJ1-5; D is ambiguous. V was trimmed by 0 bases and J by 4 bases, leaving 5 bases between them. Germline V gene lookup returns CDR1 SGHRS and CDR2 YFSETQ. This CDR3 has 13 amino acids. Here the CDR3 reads CASSLAPNQPQHF. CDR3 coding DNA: TGCGCCAGCAGCTTGGCCCCGAATCAGCCCCAGCATTTT.